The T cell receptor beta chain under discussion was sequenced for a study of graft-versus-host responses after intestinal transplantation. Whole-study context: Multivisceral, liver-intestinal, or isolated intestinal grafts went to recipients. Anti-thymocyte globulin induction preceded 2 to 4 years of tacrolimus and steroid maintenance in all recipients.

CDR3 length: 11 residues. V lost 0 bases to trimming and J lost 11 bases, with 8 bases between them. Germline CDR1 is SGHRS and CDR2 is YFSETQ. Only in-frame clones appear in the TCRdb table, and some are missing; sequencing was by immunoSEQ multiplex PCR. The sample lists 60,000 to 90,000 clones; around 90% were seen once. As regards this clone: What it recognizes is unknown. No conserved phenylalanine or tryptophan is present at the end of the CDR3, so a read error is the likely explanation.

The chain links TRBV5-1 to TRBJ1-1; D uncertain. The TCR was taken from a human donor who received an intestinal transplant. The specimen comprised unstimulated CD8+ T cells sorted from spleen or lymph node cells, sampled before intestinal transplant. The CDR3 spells CASSLGREAFL. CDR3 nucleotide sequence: TGCGCCAGCAGCTTGGGTAGGGAGGCTTTCCTT.